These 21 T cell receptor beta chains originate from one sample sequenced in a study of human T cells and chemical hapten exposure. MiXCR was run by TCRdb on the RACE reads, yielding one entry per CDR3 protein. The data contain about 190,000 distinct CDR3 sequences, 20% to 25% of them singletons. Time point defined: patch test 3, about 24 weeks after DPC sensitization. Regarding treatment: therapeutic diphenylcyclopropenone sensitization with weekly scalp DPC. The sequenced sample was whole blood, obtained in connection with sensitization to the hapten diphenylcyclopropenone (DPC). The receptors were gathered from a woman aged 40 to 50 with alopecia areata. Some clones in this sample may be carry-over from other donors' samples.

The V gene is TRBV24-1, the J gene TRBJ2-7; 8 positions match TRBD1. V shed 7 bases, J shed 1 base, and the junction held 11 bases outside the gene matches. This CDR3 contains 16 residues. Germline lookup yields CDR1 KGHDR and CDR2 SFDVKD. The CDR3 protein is CATSPGTGPTSYEQYF. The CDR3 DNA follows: TGTGCCACCAGCCCAGGGACAGGTCCTACATCCTACGAGCAGTACTTC.

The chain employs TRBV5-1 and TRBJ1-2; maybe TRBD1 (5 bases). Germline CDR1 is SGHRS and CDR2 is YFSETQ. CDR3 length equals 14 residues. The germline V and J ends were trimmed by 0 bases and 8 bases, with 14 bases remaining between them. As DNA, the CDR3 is TGCGCCAGCAGCTTGGCAGGGATTGGCGACGGCTACACCTTC. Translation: CASSLAGIGDGYTF. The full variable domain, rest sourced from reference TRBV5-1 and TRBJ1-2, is KAGVTQTPRYLIKTRGQQVTLSCSPISGHRSVSWYQQTPGQGLQFLFEYFSETQRNKGNFPGRFSGRQFSNSRSEMNVSTLELGDSALYLCASSLAGIGDGYTFGSGTRLTVV.

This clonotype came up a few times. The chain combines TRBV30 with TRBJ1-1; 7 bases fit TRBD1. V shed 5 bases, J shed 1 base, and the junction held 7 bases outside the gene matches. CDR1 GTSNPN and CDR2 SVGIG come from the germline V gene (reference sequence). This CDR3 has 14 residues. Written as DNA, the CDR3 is TGTGCCTGGTCCCTCAGGGGGGCGAACACTGAAGCTTTCTTT. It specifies CAWSLRGANTEAFF.

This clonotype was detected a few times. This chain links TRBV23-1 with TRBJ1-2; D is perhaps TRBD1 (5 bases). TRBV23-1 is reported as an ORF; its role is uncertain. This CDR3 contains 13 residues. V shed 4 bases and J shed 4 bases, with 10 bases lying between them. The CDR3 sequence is CASSPGDSYGYTF. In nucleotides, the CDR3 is TGCGCCAGCAGTCCCGGAGACAGCTATGGCTACACCTTC.

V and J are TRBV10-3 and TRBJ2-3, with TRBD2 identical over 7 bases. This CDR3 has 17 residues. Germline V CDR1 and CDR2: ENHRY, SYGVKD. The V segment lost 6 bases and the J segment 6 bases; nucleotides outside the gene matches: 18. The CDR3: CAIRRTSGLEVGDTQYF. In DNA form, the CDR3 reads TGTGCCATCAGGAGAACTTCTGGACTAGAAGTGGGCGATACGCAGTATTTT.

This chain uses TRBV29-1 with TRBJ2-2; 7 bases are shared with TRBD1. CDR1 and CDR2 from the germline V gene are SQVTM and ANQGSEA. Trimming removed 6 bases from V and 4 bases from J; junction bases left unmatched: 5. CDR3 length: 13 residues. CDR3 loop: CSVMGQLTGELFF. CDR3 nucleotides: TGCAGCGTGATGGGACAGCTCACCGGGGAGCTGTTTTTT.

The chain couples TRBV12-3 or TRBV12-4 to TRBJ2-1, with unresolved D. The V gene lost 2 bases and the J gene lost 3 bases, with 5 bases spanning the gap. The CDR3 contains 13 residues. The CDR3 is CASSLNVYNEQFF. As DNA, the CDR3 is TGTGCCAGCAGTTTAAACGTCTACAATGAGCAGTTCTTC.

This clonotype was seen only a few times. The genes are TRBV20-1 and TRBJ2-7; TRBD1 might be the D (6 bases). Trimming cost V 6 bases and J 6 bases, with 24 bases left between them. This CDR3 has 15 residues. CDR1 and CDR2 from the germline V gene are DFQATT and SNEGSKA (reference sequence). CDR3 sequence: CSAPDPRESRGEQYF. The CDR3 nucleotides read TGCAGTGCCCCAGATCCCAGGGAGAGCAGGGGCGAGCAGTACTTC.

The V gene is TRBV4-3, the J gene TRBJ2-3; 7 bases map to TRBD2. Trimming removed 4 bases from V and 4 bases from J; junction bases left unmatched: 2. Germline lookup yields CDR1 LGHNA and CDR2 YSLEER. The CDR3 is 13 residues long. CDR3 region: CASSRGGSDTQYF. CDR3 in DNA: TGCGCCAGCAGCCGGGGAGGGTCAGATACGCAGTATTTT.

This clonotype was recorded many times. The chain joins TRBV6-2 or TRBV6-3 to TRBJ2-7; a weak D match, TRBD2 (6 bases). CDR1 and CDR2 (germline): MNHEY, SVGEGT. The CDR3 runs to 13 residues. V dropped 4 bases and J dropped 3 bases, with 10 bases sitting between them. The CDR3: CASSSLGGYEQYF. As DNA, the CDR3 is TGTGCCAGCAGTTCACTGGGGGGCTACGAGCAGTACTTC.

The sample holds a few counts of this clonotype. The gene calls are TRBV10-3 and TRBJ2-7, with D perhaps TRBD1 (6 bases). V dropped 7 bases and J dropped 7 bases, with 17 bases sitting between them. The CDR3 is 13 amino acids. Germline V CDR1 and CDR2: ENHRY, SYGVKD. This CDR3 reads CAIIGEERGEQYF. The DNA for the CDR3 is TGTGCCATCATAGGAGAGGAGAGGGGGGAGCAGTACTTC.

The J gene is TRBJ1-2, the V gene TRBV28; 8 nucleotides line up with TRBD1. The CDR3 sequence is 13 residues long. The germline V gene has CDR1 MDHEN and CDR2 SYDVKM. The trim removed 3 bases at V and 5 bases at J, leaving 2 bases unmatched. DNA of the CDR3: TGTGCCAGCAGTTTTACAGGGGGTTATGGCTACACCTTC. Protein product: CASSFTGGYGYTF.

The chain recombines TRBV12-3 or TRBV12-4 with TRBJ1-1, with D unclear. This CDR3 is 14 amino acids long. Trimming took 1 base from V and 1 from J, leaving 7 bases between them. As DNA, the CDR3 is TGTGCCAGCAGTTTAGATTCAAAGAACACTGAAGCTTTCTTT. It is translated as CASSLDSKNTEAFF.

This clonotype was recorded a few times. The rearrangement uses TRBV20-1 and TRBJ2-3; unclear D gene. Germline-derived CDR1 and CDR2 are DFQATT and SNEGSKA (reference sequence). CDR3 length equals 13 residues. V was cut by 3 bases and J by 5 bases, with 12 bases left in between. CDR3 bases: TGCAGTGCTAGTGTGGGCATGATAGATACGCAGTATTTT. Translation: CSASVGMIDTQYF.

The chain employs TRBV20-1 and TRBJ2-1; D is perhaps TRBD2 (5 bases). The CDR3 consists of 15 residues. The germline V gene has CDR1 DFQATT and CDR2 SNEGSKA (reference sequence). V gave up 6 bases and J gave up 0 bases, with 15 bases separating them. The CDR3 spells CSAPWRASSYNEQFF. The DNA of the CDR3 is TGCAGTGCCCCTTGGCGGGCCAGCTCCTACAATGAGCAGTTCTTC.

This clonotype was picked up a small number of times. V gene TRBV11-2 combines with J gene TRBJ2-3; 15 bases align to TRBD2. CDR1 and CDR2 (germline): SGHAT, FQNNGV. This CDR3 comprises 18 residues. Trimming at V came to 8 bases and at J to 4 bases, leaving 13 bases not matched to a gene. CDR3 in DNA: TGTGCCAGCTTGGGCCTTGGACTAGCGGGAGGGCCGCCAGATACGCAGTATTTT. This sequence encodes CASLGLGLAGGPPDTQYF.

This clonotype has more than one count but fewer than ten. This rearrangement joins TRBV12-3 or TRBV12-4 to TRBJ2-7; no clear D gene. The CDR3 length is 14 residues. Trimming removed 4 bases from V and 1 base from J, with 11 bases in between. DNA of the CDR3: TGTGCCAGCAGTTCCTCTGGCGGTTCCTACGAGCAGTACTTC. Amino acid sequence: CASSSSGGSYEQYF.

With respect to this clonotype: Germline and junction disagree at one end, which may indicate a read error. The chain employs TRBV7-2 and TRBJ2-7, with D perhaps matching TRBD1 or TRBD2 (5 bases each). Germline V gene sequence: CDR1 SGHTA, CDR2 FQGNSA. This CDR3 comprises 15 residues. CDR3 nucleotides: TGTGCCAGCAGCCTAGCCGGGACCCTCTCCTACGAGCAGTACTTC. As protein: CASSLAGTLSYEQYF.

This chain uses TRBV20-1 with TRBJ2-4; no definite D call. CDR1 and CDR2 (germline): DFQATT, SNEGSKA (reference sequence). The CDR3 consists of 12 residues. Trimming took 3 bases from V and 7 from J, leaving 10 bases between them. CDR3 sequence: CSARSMSNIQYF. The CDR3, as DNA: TGCAGTGCTAGGTCCATGTCGAACATTCAGTACTTC.

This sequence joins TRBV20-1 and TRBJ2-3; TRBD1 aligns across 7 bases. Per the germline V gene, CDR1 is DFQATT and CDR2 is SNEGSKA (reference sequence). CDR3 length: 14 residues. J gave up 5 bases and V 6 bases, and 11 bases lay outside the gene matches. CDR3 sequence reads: CSALPTGYGDTQYF. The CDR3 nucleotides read TGCAGTGCCCTCCCGACAGGGTACGGAGATACGCAGTATTTT.

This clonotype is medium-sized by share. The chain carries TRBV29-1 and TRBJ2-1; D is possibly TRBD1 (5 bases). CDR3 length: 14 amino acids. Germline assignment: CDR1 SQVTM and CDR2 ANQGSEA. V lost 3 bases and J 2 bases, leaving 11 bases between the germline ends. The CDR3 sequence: CSVDRTRAYNEQFF. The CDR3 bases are TGCAGCGTTGATCGGACCAGGGCCTACAATGAGCAGTTCTTC.